The T cell receptor beta chain under discussion was sequenced for a study of beta chain features in type 1 diabetes. Study-wide findings and caveats: Among patients with Type 1 diabetes, TCRB CDR3s were moderately but significantly shorter in every one of the four CD4+ subsets.

Every bit of the isolated RNA underwent reverse transcription, so sequencing read expressed TCRB transcripts. TCRdb's table, derived via immunoSEQ multiplex PCR, lists solely in-frame clones and lacks some. The sample holds 230,000 or so clones; 16% are singletons and the top ten take approximately 0.081%. As for this clone: Its antigen is not identified.

V trimming: 2 bases; J trimming: 1 base; junction bases outside the gene matches: 6. The CDR3 covers 16 residues. The germline CDR1 and CDR2 sequences are LNHNV and YYDKDF (reference sequence). This chain links TRBV15 with TRBJ2-3; TRBD1 matches at 7 bases. The TCR was taken from a man aged 25-45 years with type 1 diabetes. Sequenced material: naive CD4+ T cells from blood. The CDR3 sequence is CATSRKTGYGTDTQYF. CDR3 nucleotide sequence: TGTGCCACCAGCAGAAAGACAGGGTATGGCACAGATACGCAGTATTTT. The variable domain in full, with the rest retrieved from reference TRBV15 and TRBJ2-3, is DAMVIQNPRYQVTQFGKPVTLSCSQTLNHNVMYWYQQKSSQAPKLLFHYYDKDFNNEADTPDNFQSRRPNTSFCFLDIRSPGLGDTAMYLCATSRKTGYGTDTQYFGPGTRLTVL.